A selection of T cell receptor beta chains follows, all from one sample in a study of persistence of HIV-infected CD4 T cells. Antigen specificity for these receptors is unknown. Only in-frame clones appear in the TCRdb table, and some are missing; sequencing was by immunoSEQ multiplex PCR. Among under 25,000 clones listed, less than 85% were seen once. The material was CD4+ T cells sorted from PBMCs after roughly 18-hour stimulation, obtained from a patient who received antiretroviral therapy. The origin of the receptors is an adult man with HIV who was CMV-seropositive. The CDR3 runs from the conserved cysteine through the conserved F or W. D genes are given only for firm matches. Part of the rows lack a size; the others show once, few, many or a class for expanded clones.

size,D,J,V,CDR3,DNA
few,TRBD2,TRBJ2-7,TRBV4-2,CASSQDPSGGLYEQYF,TGTGCCAGCAGCCAAGATCCTAGCGGGGGCCTCTACGAGCAGTACTTC
-,-,TRBJ1-6,TRBV3-1/TRBV3-2,CASSHEQFQSPLHF,TGTGCCAGCAGCCACGAGCAGTTTCAATCACCCCTCCACTTT
-,TRBD1,TRBJ2-7,TRBV7-2,CASSGGTGPYEQYF,TGTGCCAGCAGCGGAGGGACAGGACCCTACGAGCAGTACTTC
-,-,TRBJ2-4,TRBV4-2,CASSTGAGGHKNIQYF,TGTGCCAGCAGCACAGGGGCGGGGGGACACAAAAACATTCAGTACTTC
-,TRBD2,TRBJ2-1,TRBV19,CASSTTSGLQNEQFF,TGTGCCAGTAGTACTACTAGCGGGCTCCAGAATGAGCAGTTCTTC
few,TRBD1,TRBJ1-2,TRBV6-1,CASSGAPGQGNYGYTF,TGTGCCAGCAGTGGAGCTCCGGGACAGGGCAACTATGGCTACACCTTC
-,-,TRBJ1-5,TRBV29-1,CSVSGGPGLTNSNQPQHF,TGCAGCGTTTCCGGGGGGCCAGGGCTGACTAATAGCAATCAGCCCCAGCATTTT
-,TRBD1,TRBJ1-6,TRBV19,CASSISWTGYNSPLHF,TGTGCCAGTAGTATCTCGTGGACAGGGTATAATTCACCCCTCCACTTT
-,-,TRBJ1-2,TRBV19,CASSSTETYYGYTF,TGTGCCAGTAGTAGTACAGAGACTTACTATGGCTACACCTTC
-,-,TRBJ1-5,TRBV7-2,CASSLRWGSGQPQHF,TGTGCCAGCAGCTTACGGTGGGGGTCCGGTCAGCCCCAGCATTTT
-,-,TRBJ1-2,TRBV6-1,CASSETTSYGYTF,TGTGCCAGCAGTGAAACGACAAGCTATGGCTACACCTTC
-,-,TRBJ2-1,TRBV19,CASRDMGSYNEQFF,TGTGCCAGTAGGGACATGGGCTCCTACAATGAGCAGTTCTTC
-,-,TRBJ1-3,TRBV10-3,CAIAGSTFSGNTIYF,TGTGCCATCGCCGGGTCTACTTTCTCTGGAAACACCATATATTTT
-,-,TRBJ2-1,TRBV19,CASRLGNWGDEQFF,TGTGCCAGTAGGCTGGGGAATTGGGGTGATGAGCAGTTCTTC
-,-,TRBJ1-5,TRBV5-1,CASSPEGGGGNQPQHF,TGCGCCAGCAGCCCCGAGGGGGGCGGGGGCAATCAGCCCCAGCATTTT
-,-,TRBJ2-2,TRBV18,CASSPPLQRGELFF,TGTGCCAGCTCACCACCATTACAGCGCGGGGAGCTGTTTTTT
-,-,TRBJ2-2,TRBV29-1,CSVEIDWDYRVTGELFF,TGCAGCGTTGAAATCGATTGGGACTACAGGGTTACCGGGGAGCTGTTTTTT
-,-,TRBJ1-2,TRBV18,CASRGTDNYGYTF,TGTGCCAGCCGAGGTACAGATAACTATGGCTACACCTTC
-,-,TRBJ2-1,TRBV5-1,CASSLRSIVDKQFF,TGCGCCAGCAGCTTGCGGTCCATCGTGGACAAGCAGTTCTTC
-,TRBD2,TRBJ2-1,TRBV28,CASRALERGGPNEQFF,TGTGCCAGCAGGGCCCTTGAGCGGGGGGGCCCCAATGAGCAGTTCTTC
-,-,TRBJ2-2,TRBV4-1,CASSPETDTNTGELFF,TGCGCCAGCAGCCCCGAGACAGACACGAACACCGGGGAGCTGTTTTTT
few,TRBD1,TRBJ1-3,TRBV7-2,CASSPPGGQGGNTIYF,TGTGCCAGCAGCCCACCTGGGGGACAGGGAGGAAACACCATATATTTT
-,-,TRBJ2-7,TRBV28,CASSSAGTSYEQYF,TGTGCCAGCAGTTCAGCCGGGACCTCCTACGAGCAGTACTTC
-,-,TRBJ2-7,TRBV7-2,CASSLGGPQEKGEQYF,TGTGCCAGCAGCTTAGGTGGTCCGCAGGAAAAGGGGGAGCAGTACTTC
-,-,TRBJ1-3,TRBV19,CASSTQDRSGNTIYF,TGTGCCAGTAGTACCCAGGACAGATCTGGAAACACCATATATTTT
-,-,TRBJ2-1,TRBV7-8,CASSLDMGQGNNEQFF,TGTGCCAGCAGCTTAGATATGGGCCAGGGTAACAATGAGCAGTTCTTC
-,-,TRBJ1-5,TRBV19,CASDTWGGNQPQHF,TGTGCCAGCGACACATGGGGCGGCAATCAGCCCCAGCATTTT
-,TRBD2,TRBJ2-3,TRBV19,CASSIDRATSGTDTQYF,TGTGCCAGTAGTATAGATCGGGCAACTAGCGGGACAGATACGCAGTATTTT
-,TRBD2,TRBJ2-3,TRBV7-3,CAGPAGGRNTQYF,TGTGCCGGCCCTGCGGGGGGGCGTAATACGCAGTATTTT
-,-,TRBJ1-1,TRBV19,CASSIAVRALNTEAFF,TGTGCCAGTAGTATAGCGGTCAGGGCATTGAACACTGAAGCTTTCTTT
medium-sized,TRBD2,TRBJ2-3,TRBV2,CASSGAGGHTDTQYF,TGTGCCAGCAGCGGGGCGGGGGGCCACACAGATACGCAGTATTTT
-,-,TRBJ2-3,TRBV4-2,CASRGTTDQEYF,TGTGCCAGCAGAGGTACTACAGACCAGGAGTATTTT
-,TRBD1,TRBJ1-5,TRBV24-1,CATSDHGQGAGQPQHF,TGTGCCACCAGTGACCACGGACAGGGGGCTGGGCAGCCCCAGCATTTT
-,TRBD1,TRBJ1-6,TRBV3-1/TRBV3-2,CASSPRSGQVYNSPLHF,TGTGCTAGCAGCCCCCGCTCGGGACAGGTCTATAATTCACCCCTCCACTTT
few,-,TRBJ1-6,TRBV7-2,CASSLGQGGSSPLHF,TGTGCCAGCAGCTTAGGGCAGGGTGGTAGTTCACCCCTCCACTTT
once,-,TRBJ1-1,TRBV29-1,CSALGDLNTEAFF,TGCAGCGCCTTGGGGGACCTCAACACTGAAGCTTTCTTT
-,-,TRBJ2-4,TRBV6-2/TRBV6-3,CASSYSGLLNIQYF,TGTGCCAGCAGTTACTCTGGCCTACTAAACATTCAGTACTTC
-,-,TRBJ1-6,TRBV19,CASREGTVNNSPLHF,TGTGCCAGTAGGGAAGGGACGGTAAATAATTCACCCCTCCACTTT
-,TRBD1,TRBJ1-4,TRBV19,CASSIEQGGREKLFF,TGTGCCAGTAGTATAGAGCAGGGGGGTCGTGAAAAACTGTTTTTT
-,TRBD1,TRBJ2-7,TRBV7-8,CASSLVWAQGATYEQYF,TGTGCCAGCAGCTTAGTATGGGCGCAGGGGGCCACCTACGAGCAGTACTTC
-,TRBD1,TRBJ2-7,TRBV19,CASSILRDRVYEQYF,TGTGCCAGTAGTATCCTCCGGGACAGGGTGTACGAGCAGTACTTC
-,-,TRBJ2-1,TRBV19,CASSPGAGTYNEQFF,TGTGCCAGTAGTCCGGGTGCGGGGACCTACAATGAGCAGTTCTTC
-,-,TRBJ1-6,TRBV7-9,CASSLVNSPLHF,TGTGCCAGCAGCTTAGTTAATTCACCCCTCCACTTT
-,-,TRBJ1-4,TRBV28,CASSSSRGSGGEKLFF,TGTGCCAGCAGTTCATCCCGCGGGAGTGGGGGTGAAAAACTGTTTTTT
-,TRBD1,TRBJ2-2,TRBV5-1,CASSLARTGAKNTGELFF,TGCGCCAGCAGCTTGGCGCGGACAGGGGCCAAGAACACCGGGGAGCTGTTTTTT
once,TRBD1,TRBJ1-2,TRBV12-3/TRBV12-4,CASRWTGKGYTF,TGTGCCAGCAGGTGGACAGGGAAAGGCTACACCTTC
-,-,TRBJ1-1,TRBV5-1,CASSLAGANTEAFF,TGCGCCAGCAGCTTGGCGGGGGCCAACACTGAAGCTTTCTTT
-,TRBD1,TRBJ1-5,TRBV20-1,CSASRDRDGQPQHF,TGCAGTGCTAGTCGGGACAGGGACGGACAGCCCCAGCATTTT